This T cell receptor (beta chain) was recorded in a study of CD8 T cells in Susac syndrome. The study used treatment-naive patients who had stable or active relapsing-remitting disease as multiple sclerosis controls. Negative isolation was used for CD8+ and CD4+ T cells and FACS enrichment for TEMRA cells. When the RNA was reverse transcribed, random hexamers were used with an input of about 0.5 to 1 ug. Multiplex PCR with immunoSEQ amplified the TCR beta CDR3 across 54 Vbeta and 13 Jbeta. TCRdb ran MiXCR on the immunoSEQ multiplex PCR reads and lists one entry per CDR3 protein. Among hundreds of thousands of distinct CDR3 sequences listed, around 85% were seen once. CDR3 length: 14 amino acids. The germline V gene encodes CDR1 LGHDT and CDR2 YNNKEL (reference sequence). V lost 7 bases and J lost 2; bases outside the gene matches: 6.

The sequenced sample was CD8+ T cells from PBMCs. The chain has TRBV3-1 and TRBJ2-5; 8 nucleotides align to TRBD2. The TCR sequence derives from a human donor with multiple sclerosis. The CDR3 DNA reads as TGTGCCAGCAAACGGGAGGGGAAGCAAGAGACCCAGTACTTC. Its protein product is CASKREGKQETQYF.